These T cell receptor beta chains were read from a single sample in a study of blood T cell repertoires in COVID-19. TCRdb keeps only in-frame clones here, not all; method: immunoSEQ multiplex PCR. The table includes some 40,000 clones, about 89% detected once. Specimen: peripheral blood. The receptors here all came from a man between 50 and 59 years old with active COVID-19. Both conserved end residues are part of each CDR3. A D gene is named only where the DNA matches it firmly. Where a row states a size, it is once, few, many or the class of an expanded clone; other rows omit it.

v_call	clone_size	d_call	j_call	cdr3_aa	cdr3_nt
TRBV9	NA	NA	TRBJ2-2	CASSSSWTGNTGELFF	TGTGCCAGCAGCTCTAGCTGGACGGGGAACACCGGGGAGCTGTTTTTT
TRBV3-1/TRBV3-2	medium-sized	NA	TRBJ1-2	CASSPYTQGGGYGYTF	TGTGCCAGCAGCCCCTACACCCAAGGAGGAGGCTATGGCTACACCTTC
TRBV13	NA	NA	TRBJ2-1	CASVDSANEQFF	TGTGCCAGCGTGGACAGTGCCAATGAGCAGTTCTTC
TRBV5-4	few	NA	TRBJ2-2	CASSFRRNTGELFF	TGTGCCAGCAGCTTCCGGAGAAACACCGGGGAGCTGTTTTTT
TRBV24-1	NA	NA	TRBJ2-2	CATSDYSTGELFF	TGTGCCACCAGTGATTACTCCACCGGGGAGCTGTTTTTT
TRBV6-5	NA	TRBD1	TRBJ2-7	CASSPGGAPYEQYF	TGTGCCAGCAGCCCAGGGGGCGCCCCCTACGAGCAGTACTTC
TRBV6-5	NA	NA	TRBJ1-4	CASSYGATNEKLFF	TGTGCCAGCAGTTATGGAGCAACTAATGAAAAACTGTTTTTT
TRBV19	few	NA	TRBJ1-5	CASRRDPYSNQPQHF	TGTGCCAGTAGGCGGGACCCCTATAGCAATCAGCCCCAGCATTTT
TRBV12-5	NA	NA	TRBJ2-3	CASGLPGRPTDTQYF	TGTGCTAGTGGTTTGCCCGGGAGACCCACAGATACGCAGTATTTT
TRBV9	once	NA	TRBJ2-2	CASSVGQDTGELFF	TGTGCCAGCAGCGTAGGACAAGACACCGGGGAGCTGTTTTTT
TRBV3-1/TRBV3-2	NA	TRBD1	TRBJ2-2	CASSHRRTGPNTGELFF	TGTGCCAGCAGCCACCGAAGGACAGGTCCGAACACCGGGGAGCTGTTTTTT
TRBV18	NA	NA	TRBJ1-1	CASSPPTGGGTEAFF	TGTGCCAGCTCACCACCAACGGGGGGTGGCACTGAAGCTTTCTTT
TRBV6-5	NA	NA	TRBJ2-2	CASSYQVNTGELFF	TGTGCCAGCAGTTATCAGGTGAACACCGGGGAGCTGTTTTTT
TRBV18	NA	NA	TRBJ2-7	CASSPQGRRGGYEQYF	TGTGCCAGCTCCCCTCAGGGGCGAAGGGGGGGCTACGAGCAGTACTTC
TRBV10-3	few	NA	TRBJ1-2	CAISEIREGGYTF	TGTGCCATCAGTGAGATTAGGGAGGGTGGCTACACCTTC
TRBV20-1	NA	TRBD2	TRBJ2-3	CSASFSGVFTDTQYF	TGCAGTGCTAGTTTTAGCGGGGTCTTCACAGATACGCAGTATTTT
TRBV7-9	NA	NA	TRBJ2-3	CASSLGRIADTQYF	TGTGCCAGCAGCTTGGGCCGGATCGCAGATACGCAGTATTTT
TRBV30	NA	TRBD2	TRBJ2-2	CAWITRGRGTGELFF	TGTGCCTGGATAACTCGCGGGAGGGGCACCGGGGAGCTGTTTTTT
TRBV4-1	once	TRBD1	TRBJ2-6	CASSQVDRGFLGGANVLTF	TGCGCCAGCAGCCAAGTGGACAGGGGCTTCTTGGGAGGGGCCAACGTCCTGACTTTC
TRBV9	few	TRBD1	TRBJ1-4	CASSALQGASEKLFF	TGTGCCAGCAGCGCCTTACAGGGGGCATCTGAAAAACTGTTTTTT
TRBV6-1	NA	NA	TRBJ2-2	CASSAWDTGNTGELFF	TGTGCCAGCAGTGCCTGGGACACGGGGAACACCGGGGAGCTGTTTTTT
TRBV2	NA	NA	TRBJ1-6	CASSEWRGSPLHF	TGTGCCAGCAGTGAATGGAGGGGTTCACCCCTCCACTTT
TRBV10-3	NA	TRBD1	TRBJ2-1	CAISEVQGAFNEQFF	TGTGCCATCAGTGAGGTCCAGGGGGCGTTCAATGAGCAGTTCTTC
TRBV5-1	NA	TRBD2	TRBJ2-2	CASSPYPGTSYNGELFF	TGCGCCAGCAGCCCATACCCCGGGACTAGCTATAACGGGGAGCTGTTTTTT
TRBV5-4	NA	TRBD2	TRBJ2-1	CASSSGAGGTYNEQFF	TGTGCCAGCAGCTCCGGGGCGGGAGGAACATACAATGAGCAGTTCTTC
TRBV27	NA	NA	TRBJ2-1	CASSLQGPSYNEQFF	TGTGCCAGCAGTTTACAGGGCCCCTCCTACAATGAGCAGTTCTTC
TRBV5-1	once	NA	TRBJ1-2	CASSPGTGSSLTGYGYTF	TGCGCCAGCAGCCCCGGAACCGGGTCCTCCTTAACTGGCTATGGCTACACCTTC
TRBV7-6	NA	NA	TRBJ2-2	CASSLGPLGTGELFF	TGTGCCAGCAGCCTGGGCCCGCTGGGTACCGGGGAGCTGTTTTTT
TRBV5-4	few	TRBD1	TRBJ1-6	CASSLDRQGRDSPLHF	TGTGCCAGCAGCTTGGACAGACAGGGCAGGGATTCACCCCTCCACTTT
TRBV18	NA	NA	TRBJ2-5	CASSPPKGGQETQYF	TGTGCCAGCTCACCACCGAAAGGGGGCCAAGAGACCCAGTACTTC
TRBV6-2/TRBV6-3	NA	NA	TRBJ2-2	CASSDTNTGELFF	TGTGCCAGCAGCGACACGAACACCGGGGAGCTGTTTTTT
TRBV7-3	NA	TRBD2	TRBJ2-1	CASSPPSGGGNEQFF	TGTGCCAGCAGCCCGCCTAGCGGGGGCGGCAATGAGCAGTTCTTC
TRBV2	NA	NA	TRBJ2-3	CASSFSSDTQYF	TGTGCCAGCAGTTTTTCTTCAGATACGCAGTATTTT
TRBV7-7	NA	NA	TRBJ2-2	CASSPSNRAGELFF	TGTGCTAGCAGCCCTAGTAACAGGGCCGGGGAGCTGTTTTTT
TRBV10-2	NA	TRBD1	TRBJ1-2	CASFGQVYGYTF	TGCGCCAGCTTCGGACAGGTCTATGGCTACACCTTC